This T cell receptor beta chain was recorded in a study of blood T cell repertoires in COVID-19. Study information: Sites across the United States, Italy and Spain contributed samples from acute and convalescent COVID-19. In each case, the material was cDNA or gDNA derived from T cells, B-cell-depleted T cells, or PBMCs.

Participants, roughly 18 to 100 years old, spanned 24 US areas. Participant reports of clinical history set cohort assignment. The germline CDR1 and CDR2 sequences are LGHDT and YNNKEL (reference sequence). The CDR3 is 15 amino acids. With V trimmed by 0 bases and J by 5 bases, 3 bases remained unmatched. TCRdb's table, derived via immunoSEQ multiplex PCR, lists solely in-frame clones and lacks some. The table records approximately 300,000 clones, under 90% of them present only once. This receptor was taken from a man aged 60 to 75 who had recovered from COVID-19. Sequencing input: PBMCs or T cells enriched from blood (not recorded which). This rearrangement joins TRBV3-1 (or the pseudogene TRBV3-2) to TRBJ1-5; 8 bases match TRBD1. The CDR3 nucleotides are TGTGCCAGCAGCCAAGACGGGACAGGACATCAGCCCCAGCATTTT. Translated: CASSQDGTGHQPQHF.